Reported below is one T cell receptor (beta chain). Its antigen is not identified. These data belong to a study of T cell responses to AZD1222 COVID-19 vaccine. V lost 7 bases, J lost 6 bases, and 9 bases stayed unmatched. CDR1 is MNHEY, CDR2 SMNVEV, per germline (reference sequence). The CDR3 contains 14 residues. Study-level points and caveats: Possibly, clonal diversity was underestimated; donors were largely white British and included more females. Regions 160-218 and 743-854 dominated among vaccine-associated CD4 TCRs spanning spike.

Libraries were prepared by immunoSEQ multiplex PCR; TCRdb keeps only in-frame clonotypes and omits some of them. This sample carries 70,000 to 95,000 clones, around nine tenths of them seen once, and the ten largest clones take approximately 10%. Sequencing used peripheral blood, obtained 28 days after the second AZD1222 dose. The receptor was derived from an adult who received the AZD1222 COVID-19 vaccine. The gene calls are TRBV27 and TRBJ2-1; 7 bases agree with TRBD1. DNA for the CDR3: TGTGCCAGCAACCTACGACAGGGTGGCAATGAGCAGTTCTTC. Its protein is CASNLRQGGNEQFF.